In this sample, the clone carrying this T cell receptor (beta chain) turned up many times. The antigen remains undetermined. Using its own MiXCR run on the 5' RACE reads, TCRdb lists one record per CDR3 protein. The table lists approximately 680,000 distinct CDR3 sequences, under 8.5% of them singletons. Germline trimming cut 6 bases from V and 1 base from J; bases unmatched to any gene: 16. The CDR3 covers 17 residues. CDR1 and CDR2 (germline): DFQATT, SNEGSKA (reference sequence). This record belongs to a study of identical twins. Broader study findings: Conclusions leaned on cross-sectional statistical analysis and did not track the same donors over time. The presence of invariant MAIT and iNKT cells could partly confound analyses of zero-insertion sequences. The study found that models underestimated out-of-frame TCR alpha sharing in monozygotic twins.

The sample was also linked to a second study, of yellow fever vaccine responses in identical twins. That paper notes: A vaccine T cell response that seemed partly convergent and partly personalized was reported in twins.

Sample: PBMCs. The receptor was isolated from a woman aged 18-29 years in good health. The V call is TRBV20-1, the J call TRBJ2-5; 8 nucleotides align to TRBD2. Here the CDR3 reads CSATRPSSGPIQETQYF. CDR3 in DNA: TGCAGTGCAACCCGGCCTTCTAGCGGGCCGATCCAAGAGACCCAGTACTTC.